Shown below are 26 T cell receptor beta chains from a single sample sequenced in a study of early T cells in non-severe SARS-CoV-2 infection. MiXCR, applied by TCRdb to the 5' RACE reads, yields one record per CDR3 protein. Of 26,000 or so distinct CDR3 sequences in the sample, just over 4% were seen once. Sequencing was done on a sample of whole blood. The origin of the receptors is an adult who was a healthcare worker with PCR-confirmed SARS-CoV-2 infection or an uninfected control (not recorded which).

This clonotype was counted ten times or more. J is TRBJ2-1 and V is TRBV11-2; the D is unclear. V was trimmed by 1 base and J by 9 bases, leaving 4 bases between them. Germline V gene lookup returns CDR1 SGHAT and CDR2 FQNNGV. This CDR3 has 11 amino acids. CDR3 sequence: CASSLAGEQFF. CDR3 DNA sequence: TGTGCCAGCAGCTTAGCGGGTGAGCAGTTCTTC.

Many counts were recorded for this clonotype. This chain joins TRBV20-1 and TRBJ1-2; 11 bases align to TRBD1. This CDR3 has 15 amino acids. The ends lost 6 bases at V and 5 bases at J; junction bases unmatched: 11. Germline CDR1 and CDR2: DFQATT and SNEGSKA (reference sequence). CDR3 region: CSARDRGTIPYGYTF. Written as DNA, the CDR3 is TGCAGTGCAAGGGACAGGGGGACGATCCCTTATGGCTACACCTTC.

This clonotype has ten or more counts. The V gene is TRBV7-2, the J gene TRBJ2-2; 8 positions agree with TRBD2. This CDR3 is built from 16 residues. The trim removed 2 bases at V and 3 bases at J, leaving 5 bases unmatched. The germline V gene has CDR1 SGHTA and CDR2 FQGNSA. CDR3 sequence (DNA): TGTGCCAGCAGCTTACACGGGAGGGCCGACACCGGGGAGCTGTTTTTT. It translates to CASSLHGRADTGELFF. Drawing the rest from reference TRBV7-2 and TRBJ2-2, the complete variable domain is GAGVSQSPSNKVTEKGKDVELRCDPISGHTALYWYRQSLGQGLEFLIYFQGNSAPDKSGLPSDRFSAERTGGSVSTLTIQRTQQEDSAVYLCASSLHGRADTGELFFGEGSRLTVL.

Turning to this clonotype: A read error may produce the germline difference seen at one junction end. The V gene is TRBV20-1, the J gene TRBJ2-3, with D maybe TRBD2 (6 bases). CDR3 size: 14 residues. CDR1 and CDR2 from the germline V gene are DFQATT and SNEGSKA (reference sequence). CDR3 nucleotides: TGCAGTGCTAGCCCCAGCGGGTACACAGATACGCGGTATTTT. Its protein is CSASPSGYTDTRYF.

Only a few counts were recorded for this clonotype. This chain connects TRBV6-6 to TRBJ2-1; TRBD2 agrees at 10 bases. The CDR3 runs to 17 residues. From germline, CDR1 is MNHNY and CDR2 SVGAGI (reference sequence). The V and J ends lost 7 bases and 5 bases, in that order; junction bases with no gene match: 14. The CDR3 loop reads CASKASGSRRGDNEQFF. Here the CDR3 DNA reads TGTGCCAGCAAGGCTAGCGGGAGCCGAAGGGGGGACAATGAGCAGTTCTTC.

This clonotype has a count of ten or more. V usage is TRBV12-3 or TRBV12-4 and J usage is TRBJ2-6, with 8 bases aligning to TRBD2. The CDR3 loop spans 18 amino acids. With V trimmed by 1 base and J by 0 bases, 5 bases remained unmatched. CDR3 amino acids: CASSLVLAVGSGANVLTF. In DNA, the CDR3 is TGTGCCAGCAGTTTAGTACTAGCGGTGGGCTCTGGGGCCAACGTCCTGACTTTC.

At least ten counts were recorded for this clonotype. The chain is built from TRBV7-2 and TRBJ2-4, with TRBD1 matching 7 bases. This CDR3 comprises 14 residues. The V gene end was trimmed by 3 bases and the J gene end by 4 bases; junction bases not matched to a gene: 3. Germline V gene sequence: CDR1 SGHTA, CDR2 FQGNSA. The CDR3 bases are TGTGCCAGCAGCTTGGACAGGTTAAAAAACATTCAGTACTTC. Its protein is CASSLDRLKNIQYF.

V and J are TRBV5-1 and TRBJ2-1; 9 nucleotides agree with TRBD2. Germline loops: CDR1 SGHRS, CDR2 YFSETQ. V was pared by 3 bases and J by 7 bases, with 8 bases of the junction left unmatched. The CDR3 length is 15 residues. The CDR3 bases are TGCGCCAGCAGCTGGCTAGCGGGAAAAGGTAATGAGCAGTTCTTC. Translating it yields CASSWLAGKGNEQFF.

In its sample, this clonotype was seen a few times. The junction departs from germline at one end; a sequencing error may be responsible. This chain links TRBV10-3 with TRBJ2-4, with D possibly TRBD2 on 6 matching bases. Germline CDR1 reads ENHRY; CDR2 reads SYGVKD. CDR3 size: 8 residues. The CDR3 loop reads CAPGLTKF. CDR3 coding DNA: TGTGCCCCGGGACTGACGAAGTTC.

The J gene is TRBJ1-1, the V gene TRBV3-1; TRBD1 matches at 9 bases. The J segment lost 4 bases and the V segment lost 4 bases, leaving 7 bases of the junction unmatched. The CDR3 is 15 residues long. Germline V CDR1 and CDR2: LGHDT, YNNKEL (reference sequence). CDR3 in amino acids: CASSLQQGAGTEAFF. Written as DNA, the CDR3 is TGTGCCAGCAGCCTCCAACAGGGGGCAGGCACTGAAGCTTTCTTT. Full variable domain (outside the CDR3, taken from reference TRBV3-1 and TRBJ1-1): DTAVSQTPKYLVTQMGNDKSIKCEQNLGHDTMYWYKQDSKKFLKIMFSYNNKELIINETVPNRFSPKSPDKAHLNLHINSLELGDSAVYFCASSLQQGAGTEAFFGQGTRLTVV.

In this sample, this clonotype turned up many times. The chain uses TRBV5-1 and TRBJ1-4, with TRBD1 identical over 9 bases. This CDR3 has 14 amino acids. Germline CDR1 is SGHRS and CDR2 is YFSETQ. Trimming at V came to 4 bases and at J to 5 bases, leaving 3 bases not matched to a gene. The CDR3 spells CASSPGTGNEKLFF. In nucleotides, the CDR3 is TGCGCCAGCAGCCCCGGGACAGGGAATGAAAAACTGTTTTTT.

The sample holds many counts of this clonotype. The rearrangement joins TRBV18 to TRBJ1-4, with D maybe TRBD1 (5 bases). V lost 5 bases and J 8 bases, leaving 9 bases between the germline ends. Germline V lookup: CDR1 KGHSH, CDR2 LQKENI. This CDR3 contains 12 residues. CDR3 nucleotides: TGTGCCAGCTCAGCCCAGGGAGAAAAACTGTTTTTT. This gives the protein CASSAQGEKLFF.

This clonotype was picked up many times. The chain employs TRBV24-1 and TRBJ2-5; D may be TRBD1 (5 bases). Trimming took off 3 bases at V and 1 base at J, with 11 bases between the two ends. The germline gives CDR1 KGHDR, CDR2 SFDVKD. The CDR3 totals 15 residues. The CDR3 sequence is CATSDPRVSQETQYF. The CDR3 coding sequence is TGTGCCACCAGTGATCCCAGGGTCTCCCAAGAGACCCAGTACTTC.

This clonotype was picked up many times. This chain joins TRBV6-1 and TRBJ2-3; unclear D gene. Germline values: CDR1 MNHNS, CDR2 SASEGT. Deletions cut 5 bases from V and 2 bases from J, with 11 bases between. The CDR3 extends over 14 amino acids. This chain's CDR3 is CASSTFGVTDTQYF. The CDR3 DNA sequence: TGTGCCAGCAGTACGTTTGGGGTCACAGATACGCAGTATTTT.

This clonotype was found many times. The rearrangement links TRBV20-1 to TRBJ2-7; 12 bases map to TRBD2. Germline loops: CDR1 DFQATT, CDR2 SNEGSKA (reference sequence). The CDR3 is made up of 13 amino acids. Losses at the gene ends were 4 bases for V and 7 bases for J; bases not matched to a gene: 5. The CDR3: CSAKLAGGDEQYF. The CDR3 DNA is TGCAGTGCTAAACTAGCGGGAGGTGATGAGCAGTACTTC.

This clonotype came up many times. The chain employs TRBV2 and TRBJ2-3; D not resolved. This CDR3 is built from 15 residues. Per the germline V gene, CDR1 is SNHLY and CDR2 is FYNNEI. Trimming removed 5 bases at V and 5 bases at J, with 17 bases between. The CDR3 bases are TGTGCCAGCAGTCCGCTGGGTTCAGCTCGAGATACGCAGTATTTT. Encoded protein: CASSPLGSARDTQYF.

Many counts were recorded for this clonotype. This sequence joins TRBV27 and TRBJ2-4; D not resolved. Trimming stripped 6 bases from V and 0 bases from J, with 18 bases between. This CDR3 comprises 17 residues. Germline V gene sequence: CDR1 MNHEY, CDR2 SMNVEV (reference sequence). CDR3 loop: CASSSKTAVLAKNIQYF. Written as DNA, the CDR3 is TGTGCCAGCAGCTCAAAGACGGCAGTCCTAGCCAAAAACATTCAGTACTTC.

This clonotype was seen more than once but under ten times. This chain joins TRBV6-2 or TRBV6-3 and TRBJ2-1; 12 positions match TRBD2. V trimming: 0 bases; J trimming: 3 bases; junction bases outside the gene matches: 0. Germline V gene sequence: CDR1 MNHEY, CDR2 SVGEGT. This CDR3 has 16 residues. The CDR3 DNA sequence: TGTGCCAGCAGTTACTCGACTAGCGGGAGCTACAATGAGCAGTTCTTC. Amino acids: CASSYSTSGSYNEQFF.

This clonotype has only a few counts. The CDR3 here is CASSLEGSDTQYF. In DNA, the CDR3 is TGCGCCAGCAGCTTGGAGGGATCCGATACGCAGTATTTT. This rearrangement joins TRBV5-1 to TRBJ2-3; D remains ambiguous. The ends were cut back, 0 bases at V and 6 bases at J, with 8 bases in the middle. Germline CDR1 is SGHRS and CDR2 is YFSETQ. The CDR3 has 13 amino acids.

In its sample, this clonotype was seen many times. The chain combines TRBV29-1 with TRBJ2-7; D perhaps matches TRBD2 (6 bases). V lost 6 bases to trimming and J lost 7 bases, with 19 bases between them. CDR1 SQVTM and CDR2 ANQGSEA come from the germline V gene. The CDR3 length is 13 residues. In DNA form, the CDR3 reads TGCAGCGTAATACGCGGGATCTACGGGGAGCAGTACTTC. It translates to CSVIRGIYGEQYF.

J is TRBJ1-4 and V is TRBV7-9; 9 bases are shared with TRBD1. The CDR3 sequence is 14 residues long. Germline V CDR1 and CDR2: SEHNR, FQNEAQ (reference sequence). V trimming: 6 bases; J trimming: 6 bases; junction bases outside the gene matches: 5. The CDR3 is CASRRTGGDEKLFF. DNA for the CDR3: TGTGCCAGCAGACGTACAGGGGGCGATGAAAAACTGTTTTTT.

The sample holds many counts of this clonotype. V is TRBV3-1 and J is TRBJ2-1; D unresolved. Trimming shortened V by 0 bases and J by 11 bases, and 5 bases separated the two germline ends. In germline, CDR1 is LGHDT, CDR2 YNNKEL (reference sequence). The CDR3 contains 11 residues. DNA for the CDR3: TGTGCCAGCAGCCAAGACGCGAAGCAGTTCTTC. Translation: CASSQDAKQFF.

This clonotype was counted at least ten times. V usage is TRBV2 and J usage is TRBJ1-3; D call uncertain. Germline values: CDR1 SNHLY, CDR2 FYNNEI. Trimming took 7 bases from V and 2 from J, leaving 9 bases between them. This CDR3 is 13 amino acids long. Written as DNA, the CDR3 is TGTGCCAGCACGCCAACCCCTGGAAACACCATATATTTT. Translation: CASTPTPGNTIYF.

This clonotype was recorded at least ten times. The rearrangement joins TRBV7-9 to TRBJ1-2; 7 bases line up with TRBD1. The CDR3 runs 13 residues. CDR1 and CDR2 (germline): SEHNR, FQNEAQ (reference sequence). Losses at the gene ends were 11 bases for V and 6 bases for J; bases not matched to a gene: 12. The CDR3, as DNA: TGTGCCGGCTCAAAACAGGGGTTTAATGGCTACACCTTC. The encoded protein is CAGSKQGFNGYTF. The full variable domain, rest sourced from reference TRBV7-9 and TRBJ1-2, is DTGVSQNPRHKITKRGQNVTFRCDPISEHNRLYWYRQTLGQGPEFLTYFQNEAQLEKSRLLSDRFSAERPKGSFSTLEIQRTEQGDSAMYLCAGSKQGFNGYTFGSGTRLTVV.

At least ten counts were recorded for this clonotype. V and J are TRBV21-1 and TRBJ2-2; the DNA was not used to check the table's D call, TRBD2. TRBV21-1 is a listed pseudogene. The CDR3 covers 16 residues. The CDR3 loop reads CASSYSGDSNTGELFF. The CDR3, as DNA: TGTGCCAGCAGTTATAGCGGAGACTCGAACACCGGGGAGCTGTTTTTT.

This clonotype was observed a few times. The chain has TRBV19 and TRBJ2-5, with 7 nucleotides matching TRBD1. The V gene end was trimmed by 5 bases and the J gene end by 5 bases; junction bases not matched to a gene: 8. CDR1 and CDR2 (germline): LNHDA, SQIVND (reference sequence). The CDR3 covers 14 residues. The CDR3 bases are TGTGCCAGTAGTCTGACAGGGTTCCTCGAGACCCAGTACTTC. Translating it yields CASSLTGFLETQYF.